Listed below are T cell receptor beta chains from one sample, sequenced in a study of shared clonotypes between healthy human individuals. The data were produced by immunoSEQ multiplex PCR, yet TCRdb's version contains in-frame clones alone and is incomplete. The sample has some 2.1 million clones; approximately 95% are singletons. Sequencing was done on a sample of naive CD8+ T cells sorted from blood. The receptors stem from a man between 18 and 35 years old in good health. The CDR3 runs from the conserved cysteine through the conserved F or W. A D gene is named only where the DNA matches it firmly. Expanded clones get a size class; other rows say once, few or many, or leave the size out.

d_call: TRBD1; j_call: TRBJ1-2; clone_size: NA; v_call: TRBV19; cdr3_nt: TGTGCCAGTACAGGGGGAAGTGGCTACACCTTC; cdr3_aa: CASTGGSGYTF
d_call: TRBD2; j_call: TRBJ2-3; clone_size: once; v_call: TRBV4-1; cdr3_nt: TGCGCCAGCAGCCATCCCGGGACTAATGAAGATACGCAGTATTTT; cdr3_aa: CASSHPGTNEDTQYF
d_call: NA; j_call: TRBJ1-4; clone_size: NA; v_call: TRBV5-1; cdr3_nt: TGCGCCAGCAGCTGGGGGACATTTGAAAAACTGTTTTTT; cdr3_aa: CASSWGTFEKLFF
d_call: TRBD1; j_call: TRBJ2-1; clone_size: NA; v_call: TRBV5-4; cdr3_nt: TGTGCCAGCAGCTCACAGGGGTACAATGAGCAGTTCTTC; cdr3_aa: CASSSQGYNEQFF
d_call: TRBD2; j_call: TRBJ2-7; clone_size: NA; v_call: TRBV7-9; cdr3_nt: TGTGCCAGCTTGGGGACTAGCGCTGCCTACGAGCAGTACTTC; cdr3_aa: CASLGTSAAYEQYF
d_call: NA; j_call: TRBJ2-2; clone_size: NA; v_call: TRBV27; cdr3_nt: TGTGCCAGCAGTTCTCGTTACACCGGGGAGCTGTTTTTT; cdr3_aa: CASSSRYTGELFF
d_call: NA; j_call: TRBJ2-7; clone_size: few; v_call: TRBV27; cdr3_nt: TGTGCCAGCAGTTTTGGAGGGATCTACGAGCAGTACTTC; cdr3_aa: CASSFGGIYEQYF
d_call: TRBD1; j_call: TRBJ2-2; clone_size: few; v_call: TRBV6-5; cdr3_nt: TGTGCCAGCAGTTACTCGGGACAGTCCGGGGAGCTGTTTTTT; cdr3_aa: CASSYSGQSGELFF
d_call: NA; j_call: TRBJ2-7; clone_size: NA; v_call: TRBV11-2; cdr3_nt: TGTGCCAGCAGCTTAGGTTTGTACGAGCAGTACTTC; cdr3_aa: CASSLGLYEQYF
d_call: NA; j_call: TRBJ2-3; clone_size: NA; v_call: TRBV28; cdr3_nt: TGTGCCAGCAGCGACCCGAGGGTTATTGGCACAGATACGCAGTATTTT; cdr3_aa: CASSDPRVIGTDTQYF
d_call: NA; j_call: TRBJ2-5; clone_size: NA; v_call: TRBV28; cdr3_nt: TGTGCCAGCAGTCTCAGGACAAACCAAGAGACCCAGTACTTC; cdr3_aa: CASSLRTNQETQYF
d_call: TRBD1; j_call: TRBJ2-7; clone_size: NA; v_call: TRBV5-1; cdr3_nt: TGCGCCAGCAGCTTGGGCCCGGGACAGGGGACCTACGAGCAGTACTTC; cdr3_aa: CASSLGPGQGTYEQYF
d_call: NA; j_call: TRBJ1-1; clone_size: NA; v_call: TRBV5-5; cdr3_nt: TGTGCCAGCAGCTTGGGATCGAACACTGAAGCTTTCTTT; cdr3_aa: CASSLGSNTEAFF
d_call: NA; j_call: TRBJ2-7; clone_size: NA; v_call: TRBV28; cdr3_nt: TGTGCCAGCAGTTTCGATCAGTACGAGCAGTACTTC; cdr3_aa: CASSFDQYEQYF
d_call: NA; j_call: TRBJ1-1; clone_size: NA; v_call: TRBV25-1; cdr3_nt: TGTGCCAGTTCGTGGGGGGCTGGCACTGAAGCTTTCTTT; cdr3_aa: CASSWGAGTEAFF
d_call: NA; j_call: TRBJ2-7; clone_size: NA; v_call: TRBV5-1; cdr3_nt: TGCGCCAGCAGCTTGGTGGGTAGGGGTAGCTACGAGCAGTACTTC; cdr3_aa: CASSLVGRGSYEQYF
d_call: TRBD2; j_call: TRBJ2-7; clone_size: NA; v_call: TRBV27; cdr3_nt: TGTGCCAGCTGGGGGGGGAACGAGCAGTACTTC; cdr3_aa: CASWGGNEQYF
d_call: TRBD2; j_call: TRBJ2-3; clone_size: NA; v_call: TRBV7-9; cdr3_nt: TGTGCCAGCAGCCCACTGACTAGCGTCAGCACAGATACGCAGTATTTT; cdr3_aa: CASSPLTSVSTDTQYF
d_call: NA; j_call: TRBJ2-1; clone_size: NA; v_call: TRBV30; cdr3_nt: TGTGCCTGGAGTCACTCAGTAAACAATGAGCAGTTCTTC; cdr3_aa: CAWSHSVNNEQFF
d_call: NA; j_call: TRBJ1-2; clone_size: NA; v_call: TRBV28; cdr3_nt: TGTGCCAGCAGTTTGTACGGCTATGGCTACACCTTC; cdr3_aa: CASSLYGYGYTF
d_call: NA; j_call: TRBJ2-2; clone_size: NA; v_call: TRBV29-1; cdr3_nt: TGCAGCGTTGTGGGGTCCGGGGAGCTGTTTTTT; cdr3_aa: CSVVGSGELFF
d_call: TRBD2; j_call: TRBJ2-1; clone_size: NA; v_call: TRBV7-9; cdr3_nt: TGTGCCAGCAGTCTAGCGGGAGAAACCTACAATGAGCAGTTCTTC; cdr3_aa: CASSLAGETYNEQFF
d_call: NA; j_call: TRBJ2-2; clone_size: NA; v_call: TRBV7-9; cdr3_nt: TGTGCCAGCAGCCTAGGCGCCGCCGGGGAGCTGTTTTTT; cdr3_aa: CASSLGAAGELFF
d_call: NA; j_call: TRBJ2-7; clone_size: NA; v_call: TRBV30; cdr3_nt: TGTGCCTGGACCGGGACAACGAGCTCCTACGAGCAGTACTTC; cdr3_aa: CAWTGTTSSYEQYF
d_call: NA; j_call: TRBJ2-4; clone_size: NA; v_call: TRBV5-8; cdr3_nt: TGTGCCAGCAGCTTGGTCGAGGTGGGGCGAGGATGGGACAAAAACATTCAGTACTTC; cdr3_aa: CASSLVEVGRGWDKNIQYF
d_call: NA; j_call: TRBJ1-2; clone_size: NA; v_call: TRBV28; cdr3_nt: TGTGCCAGCAGTTCTCCCCGCACAGGGTTGGGGTATGGCTACACCTTC; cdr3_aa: CASSSPRTGLGYGYTF
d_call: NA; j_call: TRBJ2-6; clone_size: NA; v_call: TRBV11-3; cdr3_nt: TGTGCCAGCAGCCCGGGAGGGGCCAACGTCCTGACTTTC; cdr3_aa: CASSPGGANVLTF
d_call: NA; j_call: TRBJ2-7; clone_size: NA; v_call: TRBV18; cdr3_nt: TGTGCCAGCTCACCTCCTCAGGGCGGGGTTCCCTACGAGCAGTACTTC; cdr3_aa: CASSPPQGGVPYEQYF
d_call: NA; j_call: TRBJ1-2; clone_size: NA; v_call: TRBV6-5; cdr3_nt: TGTGCCAGCAGCTCCTTGACAGTCGAACCCTATGGCTACACCTTC; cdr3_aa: CASSSLTVEPYGYTF
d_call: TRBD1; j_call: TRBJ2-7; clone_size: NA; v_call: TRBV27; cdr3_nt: TGTGCCAGCAGTCCTAGCCAGGGGGAGACCACCTACGAGCAGTACTTC; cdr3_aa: CASSPSQGETTYEQYF
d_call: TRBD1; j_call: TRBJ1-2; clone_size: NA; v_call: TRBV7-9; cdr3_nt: TGTGCCAGCAGCGAGGGACAGGGTGGAGTAGGCGGCTACACCTTC; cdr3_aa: CASSEGQGGVGGYTF
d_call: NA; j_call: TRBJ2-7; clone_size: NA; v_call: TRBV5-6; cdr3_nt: TGTGCCAGCAGCTGGGGGGACAGTGTACACGAGCAGTACTTC; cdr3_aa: CASSWGDSVHEQYF
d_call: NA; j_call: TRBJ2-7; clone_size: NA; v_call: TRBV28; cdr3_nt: TGTGCCAGCAGTTTATTCTTGGAACCCTACGAGCAGTACTTC; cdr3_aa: CASSLFLEPYEQYF
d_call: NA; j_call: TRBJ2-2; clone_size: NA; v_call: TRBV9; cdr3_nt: TGTGCCAGCAGCCCTCGTCGGATCATGTCCGCCGGGGAGCTGTTTTTT; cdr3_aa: CASSPRRIMSAGELFF
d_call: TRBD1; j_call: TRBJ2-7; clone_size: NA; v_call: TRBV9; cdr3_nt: TGTGCCAGCAGCTTGGGGGACAGGGTCCCCTACGAGCAGTACTTC; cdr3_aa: CASSLGDRVPYEQYF
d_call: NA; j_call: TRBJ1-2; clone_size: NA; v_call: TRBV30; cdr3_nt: TGTGCCTGGGGGGAACCCAGGCGGTGGTGGTATGGCTACACCTTC; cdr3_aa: CAWGEPRRWWYGYTF